The 15 T cell receptor beta chains given below trace back to one sample, sequenced in a study of T cells in Graves' hyperthyroidism and ophthalmopathy. The TCR beta CDR3 regions underwent amplification using RNA transcripts as the source. The study used the HTBI primer set for a first-round RT-PCR of the TCR CDR3. TCRdb reanalysed the multiplex PCR reads using MiXCR and keeps one entry per CDR3 protein. The sample records around 600,000 distinct CDR3 sequences, over 12% being singletons. Sequenced input: blood. Receptor source: a woman between 18 and 29 years old with Graves' ophthalmopathy.

At least ten counts were recorded for this clonotype. For the CDR3, the DNA is TGTGCCAGCAGTGCTATCCGCGGTAACAATCAGCCCCAGCATTTT. Translation gives CASSAIRGNNQPQHF. This chain joins TRBV27 and TRBJ1-5; no clear D. Germline CDR1 and CDR2: MNHEY and SMNVEV (reference sequence). Trimming took off 5 bases at V and 3 bases at J, with 14 bases between the two ends. The CDR3 runs 15 residues.

This clonotype came up many times. The chain couples TRBV7-8 to TRBJ2-7; D call uncertain. CDR1 is SGHVS and CDR2 is FQNEAQ in the germline V gene. CDR3 length: 15 amino acids. V was cut by 4 bases and J by 6 bases, with 19 bases left in between. CDR3 amino acids: CASSSLASRGSEQYF. The CDR3 nucleotides read TGTGCCAGCAGCTCCCTCGCGAGCCGCGGCTCCGAGCAGTACTTC.

This clonotype was counted a few times. V and J are TRBV7-3 and TRBJ2-1; tentatively, D is TRBD2 (5 bases). The V end lost 0 bases, the J end lost 7 bases, and 13 bases lay between the germline ends. CDR3 length: 15 residues. From germline, CDR1 is SGHTA and CDR2 FQGTGA. Written as DNA, the CDR3 is TGTGCCAGCAGCTTAACACCAGGACTCCCTAATGAGCAGTTCTTC. Protein sequence: CASSLTPGLPNEQFF.

In its sample, this clonotype was seen many times. This chain connects TRBV3-1 to TRBJ2-5; D uncertain. This CDR3 is built from 13 residues. Germline CDR1 and CDR2: LGHDT and YNNKEL (reference sequence). V was clipped by 0 bases and J by 4 bases, with 6 bases between them. This CDR3 reads CASSQEVRETQYF. The CDR3 DNA sequence: TGTGCCAGCAGCCAAGAGGTCCGAGAGACCCAGTACTTC.

In its sample, this clonotype was seen many times. This rearrangement joins TRBV6-2 or TRBV6-3 to TRBJ1-5; D call uncertain. Trimming cost V 4 bases and J 3 bases, with 31 bases left between them. Germline lookup yields CDR1 MNHEY and CDR2 SVGEGT. This CDR3 has 21 residues. CDR3 in DNA: TGTGCCAGCAGTTTCCTCCCCGGTCCAGGCGTTCTGTCGGAAGACAATCAGCCCCAGCATTTT. Protein product: CASSFLPGPGVLSEDNQPQHF.

This clonotype was seen many times. The V and J genes are TRBV9 and TRBJ2-6; D gene unclear. Deletions cut 5 bases from V and 0 bases from J, with 9 bases between. The CDR3 loop spans 15 amino acids. Looked up from germline, CDR1 is SGDLS and CDR2 is YYNGEE. CDR3 residues: CASSVQGSGANVLTF. The CDR3 region has the DNA TGTGCCAGCAGTGTACAAGGCTCTGGGGCCAACGTCCTGACTTTC.

This clonotype was seen repeatedly, ten times or more. The chain is built from TRBV5-1 and TRBJ2-7, with TRBD2 identical over 8 bases. V gave up 4 bases and J gave up 6 bases; unmatched junction bases: 15. This CDR3 contains 16 residues. CDR1 and CDR2 (germline): SGHRS, YFSETQ. CDR3 sequence: CASSPAGGGASGEQYF. CDR3 nucleotides: TGCGCCAGCAGCCCCGCGGGGGGCGGCGCCTCGGGCGAGCAGTACTTC.

The table lists this clonotype with many counts. The V call is TRBV5-8, the J call TRBJ2-3, with D maybe TRBD1 (6 bases). Trimming stripped 6 bases from V and 0 bases from J, with 11 bases between. Germline lookup yields CDR1 SGHTS and CDR2 YDEGEE. The CDR3 spans 14 residues. CDR3 nucleotide sequence: TGTGCCAGCAAAAGGGACACTAGCACAGATACGCAGTATTTT. The encoded protein is CASKRDTSTDTQYF. Filled out from reference TRBV5-8 and TRBJ2-3, the complete variable domain reads EAGVTQSPTHLIKTRGQQATLRCSPISGHTSVYWYQQALGLGLQFLLWYDEGEERNRGNFPPRFSGRQFPNYSSELNVNALELEDSALYLCASKRDTSTDTQYFGPGTRLTVL.

This clonotype appeared a single time. This sequence may be a read error, since a much larger clone differs from it by one base. V usage is TRBV27 and J usage is TRBJ2-7; D is possibly TRBD2 (5 bases). This CDR3 is built from 15 residues. Germline V CDR1 and CDR2: MNHEY, SMNVEV (reference sequence). V was pared by 5 bases and J by 0 bases, with 14 bases between. The CDR3 DNA reads TGTGCCAGCAGTAGTCCCGGGGAGAGCTCCTACGAGCAGTACTTC. Translating gives CASSSPGESSYEQYF.

This clonotype was seen a handful of times. The gene calls are TRBV19 and TRBJ1-3; D perhaps matches TRBD1 (5 bases). V was clipped by 6 bases and J by 3 bases, with 15 bases between them. The germline CDR1 and CDR2 sequences are LNHDA and SQIVND (reference sequence). CDR3 length: 15 amino acids. CDR3 sequence: CASSGRGGGGNTIYF. CDR3 nucleotides: TGTGCCAGTAGCGGGAGGGGTGGCGGTGGAAACACCATATATTTT.

There are many counts of this clonotype. The rearrangement joins TRBV9 to TRBJ2-1; TRBD1 or TRBD2 may be the D gene (5 bases each). Deletions cut 1 base from V and 4 bases from J, with 12 bases between. The CDR3 sequence is 15 residues long. CDR1 SGDLS and CDR2 YYNGEE come from the germline V gene. The CDR3 sequence is CASSVTAGRYNEQFF. DNA of the CDR3: TGTGCCAGCAGCGTAACCGCAGGGAGATACAATGAGCAGTTCTTC.

J is TRBJ2-2 and V is TRBV4-2; TRBD1 matches 10 bases. This CDR3 is built from 14 residues. J was trimmed by 7 bases and V by 3 bases; bases with no gene match: 2. Germline V CDR1 and CDR2: LGHNA, YNFKEQ. Here the CDR3 DNA reads TGTGCCAGCAGCCAGACAGGGGGCGGCGGGGAGCTGTTTTTT. Its protein is CASSQTGGGGELFF.

Concerning this clonotype: Sequence at one end of the junction differs from germline and may be a read error. The V gene is TRBV7-3, the J gene TRBJ2-1, with D unclear. The CDR3 runs to 11 residues. Germline V gene data show CDR1 as SGHTA and CDR2 as FQGTGA. Written as DNA, the CDR3 is TGCGCCAGCAGCCGGGCCTTACGGCAGTTCTTC. Its translation: CASSRALRQFF.

This clonotype has ten or more counts. This chain links TRBV28 with TRBJ2-1; no reliable D call. The CDR3 has 12 residues. Trimming left V 5 bases short and J 6 bases short, with 8 bases between. Germline V lookup: CDR1 MDHEN, CDR2 SYDVKM. The CDR3 loop is CASSGPSNEQFF. The CDR3 bases are TGTGCCAGCAGTGGGCCTTCCAATGAGCAGTTCTTC.

This clonotype appeared many times. The chain recombines TRBV7-8 with TRBJ2-7; weak D call: TRBD1 (5 bases). This CDR3 contains 13 residues. Germline CDR1 and CDR2: SGHVS and FQNEAQ. Trimming pared 5 bases from V and 5 bases from J, leaving 13 bases between. CDR3: CASSATGFNEQYF. In DNA, the CDR3 is TGTGCCAGCAGCGCCACAGGTTTCAACGAGCAGTACTTC.